Each of the 4 T cell receptor beta chains below was sequenced from the same sample in a study of blood T cell repertoires in COVID-19. Using immunoSEQ multiplex PCR, the repertoire was profiled, and TCRdb retains in-frame clones only, with some absent. The table has about 90,000 clones, less than 85% seen once. The sample consisted of peripheral blood. These receptor sequences come from a woman in her 70s with acute or convalescent COVID-19.

The chain recombines TRBV15 with TRBJ1-2; perhaps TRBD1 as D (6 bases). The V end was cut by 1 base, the J end by 2 bases, with 11 bases between. CDR3 length: 15 amino acids. Looked up from germline, CDR1 is LNHNV and CDR2 is YYDKDF (reference sequence). The chain's CDR3 is CATSRGGQGNYGYTF. Here the CDR3 DNA reads TGTGCCACCAGCAGAGGGGGACAAGGCAACTATGGCTACACCTTC.

The rearrangement links TRBV5-1 to TRBJ1-6, with 7 bases identical to TRBD1. There are 15 residues in the CDR3. From germline, CDR1 is SGHRS and CDR2 YFSETQ. J was trimmed by 3 bases and V by 4 bases; bases with no gene match: 4. The CDR3 reads CASSIQGLYNSPLHF. CDR3 in DNA: TGCGCCAGCAGCATACAGGGGCTCTATAATTCACCCCTCCACTTT.

This clone was recorded a few times. This chain connects TRBV6-5 to TRBJ1-6; D might be TRBD1 (6 bases). Germline loops: CDR1 MNHEY, CDR2 SVGAGI. There are 14 residues in the CDR3. Trimming took off 8 bases at V and 5 bases at J, with 13 bases between the two ends. CDR3 sequence: CASREDRDNSPLHF. CDR3 nucleotide sequence: TGTGCCAGCCGGGAGGACAGAGATAATTCACCCCTCCACTTT.

V and J are TRBV11-2 and TRBJ2-7; 11 bases are a match to TRBD2. This CDR3 has 17 amino acids. The V gene end was trimmed by 5 bases and the J gene end by 1 base; junction bases not matched to a gene: 10. CDR1 SGHAT and CDR2 FQNNGV come from the germline V gene. The CDR3 sequence: CASSISGVAGGSYEQYF. CDR3 nucleotide sequence: TGTGCCAGCAGCATCAGCGGGGTAGCGGGAGGGTCCTACGAGCAGTACTTC.